This TCR beta chain is drawn from a study of shared clonotypes between healthy human individuals. Germline lookup yields CDR1 SNHLY and CDR2 FYNNEI. There are 12 residues in the CDR3. Germline trimming cut 5 bases from V and 9 bases from J; bases unmatched to any gene: 7. Method: immunoSEQ multiplex PCR; TCRdb's copy keeps in-frame clones and lacks some. The sample consists of roughly 2 million clones, more than 90% of them appearing once. The chain is built from TRBV2 and TRBJ2-7; 7 bases line up with TRBD2. Sequenced material: naive CD4+ T cells sorted from blood. The subset is: CD45RA+ positively selected. The clonotype comes from a man aged 18 to 29 in good health. Here the CDR3 DNA reads TGTGCCAGCAGTCTTAGCGGGTTATGGCAGTACTTC. Residues: CASSLSGLWQYF.